The 5 T cell receptor beta chains reported below all come from one sample, sequenced in a study of T-cell memory formation after mild COVID-19. TCRdb used MiXCR to reprocess the 5' RACE reads, holding one entry per CDR3 protein. The repertoire includes over 350,000 distinct CDR3 sequences, roughly 15% of them detected once, and around a fifth sits in the top ten. What was sequenced was PBMCs or a T cell subset sorted from them (not recorded which). These receptors were taken from a man between 18 and 29 years old who had mild COVID-19 (a few samples of this study predate the infection). Cell type and time point are not known.

About this clonotype: The junction shows a germline mismatch at one end, possibly a read error. The CDR3 protein is CASSPQPQTGLLF. CDR3 sequence (DNA): TGTGCCAGCTCACCACAGCCCCAGACAGGCTTACTGTTC. The J gene is TRBJ2-7, the V gene TRBV18, with D tentatively TRBD1 (6 bases). The CDR3 totals 13 residues. The germline V gene encodes CDR1 KGHSH and CDR2 LQKENI.

The rearrangement links TRBV4-1 to TRBJ2-3; no firm D call. The CDR3 runs to 15 residues. Trimming took off 1 base at V and 2 bases at J, with 10 bases between the two ends. Germline loops: CDR1 MGHRA, CDR2 YSYEKL. CDR3 region: CASSQGSWDTDTQYF. The CDR3 region has the DNA TGCGCCAGCAGCCAAGGGTCTTGGGACACAGATACGCAGTATTTT.

V is TRBV7-6 and J is TRBJ2-1, with D perhaps given as TRBD1 or TRBD2 (6 bases each). V was pared by 0 bases and J by 7 bases, with 13 bases between. The CDR3 covers 15 residues. Per the germline V gene, CDR1 is SGHVS and CDR2 is FNYEAQ. Here the CDR3 reads CASSLAGGVINEQFF. The DNA of the CDR3 is TGTGCCAGCAGCTTAGCGGGGGGCGTCATAAATGAGCAGTTCTTC.

This clonotype showed up just a few times. As DNA, the CDR3 is TGCAGTGCTAGACCTTACTATAATTCACCCCTCCACTTT. Translated, it gives CSARPYYNSPLHF. This chain connects TRBV20-1 to TRBJ1-6; D unresolved. This CDR3 contains 13 residues. Per the germline V gene, CDR1 is DFQATT and CDR2 is SNEGSKA (reference sequence). Trimming took off 2 bases at V and 3 bases at J, with 5 bases between the two ends.

This clonotype was counted at least ten times. This chain joins TRBV14 and TRBJ2-3; D remains unclear. The germline V and J ends were trimmed by 3 bases and 3 bases, with 4 bases remaining between them. This CDR3 has 12 amino acids. CDR1 is SGHDN and CDR2 is FVKESK in the germline V gene. CDR3: CASSHWTDTQYF. The CDR3 DNA is TGTGCCAGCAGCCATTGGACAGATACGCAGTATTTT.